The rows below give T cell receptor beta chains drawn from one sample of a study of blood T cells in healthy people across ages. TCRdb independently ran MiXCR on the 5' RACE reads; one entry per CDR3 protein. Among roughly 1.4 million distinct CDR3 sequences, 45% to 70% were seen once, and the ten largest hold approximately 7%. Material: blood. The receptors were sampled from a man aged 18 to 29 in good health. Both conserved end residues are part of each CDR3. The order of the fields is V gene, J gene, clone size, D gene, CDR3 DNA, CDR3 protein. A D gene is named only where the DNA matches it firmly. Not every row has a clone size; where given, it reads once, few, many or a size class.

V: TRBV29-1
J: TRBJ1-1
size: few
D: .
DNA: TGCAGCGTTCTCCAGCGAGGGTACACTGAAGCTTTCTTT
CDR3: CSVLQRGYTEAFF

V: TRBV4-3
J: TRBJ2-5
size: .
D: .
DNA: TGCGCCAGCAGCCAAGATGAGGGCAGCCAAGAGACCCAGTACTTC
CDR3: CASSQDEGSQETQYF

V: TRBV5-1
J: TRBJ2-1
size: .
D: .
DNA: TGCGCCAGCAGCCACCCAGGGAATCTCAATGAGCAGTTCTTC
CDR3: CASSHPGNLNEQFF

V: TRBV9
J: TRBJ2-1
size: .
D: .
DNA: TGTGCCAGCAGCGTAGGAAAAGGCAGCTCCTACAATGAGCAGTTCTTC
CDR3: CASSVGKGSSYNEQFF

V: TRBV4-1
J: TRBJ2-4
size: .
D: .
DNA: TGCGCCAGCAGCCAAGATAGGAATCGGCAGGGAGCCAAAAACATTCAGTACTTC
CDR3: CASSQDRNRQGAKNIQYF

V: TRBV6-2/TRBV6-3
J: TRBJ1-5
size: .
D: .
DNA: TGTGCCAGCAGTTATTGGTCGGGCCGCCAGCCCCAGCATTTT
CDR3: CASSYWSGRQPQHF

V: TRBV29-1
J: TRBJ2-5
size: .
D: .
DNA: TGCAGCGTCCGCGGCGGTGCAAAAGAGACCCAGTACTTC
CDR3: CSVRGGAKETQYF

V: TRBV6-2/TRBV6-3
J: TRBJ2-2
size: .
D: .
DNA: TGTGCCAGCATTGTCGGAGGGGCGGGGTACACCGGGGAGCTGTTTTTT
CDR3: CASIVGGAGYTGELFF

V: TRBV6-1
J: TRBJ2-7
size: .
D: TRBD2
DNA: TGTGCCAGCAGCCGCGAACCGGGACTAGTATTCTCGGTGTCCTACGAGCAGTACTTC
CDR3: CASSREPGLVFSVSYEQYF

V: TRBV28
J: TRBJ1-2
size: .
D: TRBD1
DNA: TGTGCCAGCAGTTTAGTAACAGGGGGCCCCCCTGGCTATGGCTACACCTTC
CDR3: CASSLVTGGPPGYGYTF

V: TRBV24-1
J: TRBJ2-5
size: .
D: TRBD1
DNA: TGTGCCACCAGTGCCTGGACAGGTCCCCAAGAGACCCAGTACTTC
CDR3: CATSAWTGPQETQYF

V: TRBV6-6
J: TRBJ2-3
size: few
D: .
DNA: TGTGCCAGCAGTTTCGATCATACGCAGTATTTT
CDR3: CASSFDHTQYF

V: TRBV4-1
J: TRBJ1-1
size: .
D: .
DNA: TGCGCCAGCAGCCAAACCCCGGCAGCTGGCACTGAAGCTTTCTTT
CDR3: CASSQTPAAGTEAFF

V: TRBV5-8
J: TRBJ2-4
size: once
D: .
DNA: TGCGCCAGCAGCTTAGGGGTTCAGGGCAAAAACATTCAGTACTTC
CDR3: CASSLGVQGKNIQYF

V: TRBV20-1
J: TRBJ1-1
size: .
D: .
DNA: TGCAGTGCTCTATATGGAAGCACCACTGAAGCTTTCTTT
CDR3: CSALYGSTTEAFF

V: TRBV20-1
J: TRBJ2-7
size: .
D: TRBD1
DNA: TGCAGTGCTAGTTCCGGGACAGGCTCCTACGAGCAGTACTTC
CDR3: CSASSGTGSYEQYF

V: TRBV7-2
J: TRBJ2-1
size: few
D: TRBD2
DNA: TGTGCCAGCAGCTTACCGGGAGGGCCCCACAATGAGCAGTTCTTC
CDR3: CASSLPGGPHNEQFF

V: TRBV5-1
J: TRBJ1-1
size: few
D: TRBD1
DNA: TGCGCCAGCAGCTTGGCTCAGACAGGGGTCGTCACTGAAGCTTTCTTT
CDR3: CASSLAQTGVVTEAFF

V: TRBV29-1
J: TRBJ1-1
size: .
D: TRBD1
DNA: TGCAGCGTTGGGGGACAGATGAACACTGAAGCTTTCTTT
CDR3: CSVGGQMNTEAFF

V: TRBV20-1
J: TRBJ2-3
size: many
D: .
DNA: TGCAGTGCTAGGGAGGGGGATACGCAGTATTTT
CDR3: CSAREGDTQYF

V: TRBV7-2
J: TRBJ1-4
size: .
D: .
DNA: TGTGCCAGCAGCTGGGGAGGCACTAATGAAAAACTGTTTTTT
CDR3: CASSWGGTNEKLFF

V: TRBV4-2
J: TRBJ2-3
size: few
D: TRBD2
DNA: TGTGCCAGCAGCCTAAGGGCTAGCGGGGGGGCCAGTACAGATACGCAGTATTTT
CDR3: CASSLRASGGASTDTQYF

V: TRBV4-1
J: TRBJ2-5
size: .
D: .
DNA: TGCGCCAGCAGCCAACGCCAGGTCGATGAGCTGTACTTC
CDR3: CASSQRQVDELYF

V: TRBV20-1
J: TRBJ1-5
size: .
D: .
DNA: TGCAGTGCAACGGACAGAGACAATCAGCCCCAGCATTTT
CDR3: CSATDRDNQPQHF

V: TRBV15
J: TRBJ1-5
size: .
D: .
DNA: TGTGCCACCAGCAGAGACCTTGGGGAGGTTGAGCCCCAGCATTTT
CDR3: CATSRDLGEVEPQHF

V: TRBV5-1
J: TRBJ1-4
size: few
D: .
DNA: TGCGCCAGCAGCTTGGATAGCGGACAAGGGAGAAAACTGTTTTTT
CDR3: CASSLDSGQGRKLFF

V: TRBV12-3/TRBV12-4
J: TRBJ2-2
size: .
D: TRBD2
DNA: TGTGCCAGCAGTTTACAGGGACTAGCGGGGTTCACCGGGGAGCTGTTTTTT
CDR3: CASSLQGLAGFTGELFF

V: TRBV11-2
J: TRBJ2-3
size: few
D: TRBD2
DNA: TGTGCCAGCACCCTAGCGGGAGGGGGACTCGATACGCAGTATTTT
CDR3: CASTLAGGGLDTQYF

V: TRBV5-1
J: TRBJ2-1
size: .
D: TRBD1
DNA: TGCGCCAGCAGCGTCGGGACAGGGGAGCACAATGAGCAGTTCTTC
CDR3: CASSVGTGEHNEQFF

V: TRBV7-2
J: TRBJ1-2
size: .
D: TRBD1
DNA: TGTGCCAGCAGCGTGCCGGGGCAGGGGGCTTATGGCTACACCTTC
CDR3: CASSVPGQGAYGYTF

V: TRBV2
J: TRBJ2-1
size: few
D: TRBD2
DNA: TGTGCCAGCAGTGCAACTAGCGGGCCTACCTACAATGAGCAGTTCTTC
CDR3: CASSATSGPTYNEQFF

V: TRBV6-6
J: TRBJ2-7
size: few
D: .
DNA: TGTGCCAGCAGGCCACAGGGAATCGGGGAGCAGTACTTC
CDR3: CASRPQGIGEQYF

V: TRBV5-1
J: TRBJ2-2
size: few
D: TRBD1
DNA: TGCGCCAGCAGCTTGGTGGGACAGGCCGGCACCGGGGAGCTGTTTTTT
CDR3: CASSLVGQAGTGELFF

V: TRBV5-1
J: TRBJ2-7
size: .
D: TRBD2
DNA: TGCGCCAGCAGCTTGAACGGGAGGGATTACAATGAGCAGTACTTC
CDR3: CASSLNGRDYNEQYF

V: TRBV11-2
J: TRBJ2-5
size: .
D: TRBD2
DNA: TGTGCCAGCAGCAGGGGACTAGCGGGGTCAGAGACCCAGTACTTC
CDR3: CASSRGLAGSETQYF

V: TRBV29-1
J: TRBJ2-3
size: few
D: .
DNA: TGCAGCGTTGAGTTACAGCTCACAGATACGCAGTATTTT
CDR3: CSVELQLTDTQYF

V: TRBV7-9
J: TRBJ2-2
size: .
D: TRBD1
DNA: TGTGCCAGCAGCTCCTCGACAGGGGATGGCACCGGGGAGCTGTTTTTT
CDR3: CASSSSTGDGTGELFF

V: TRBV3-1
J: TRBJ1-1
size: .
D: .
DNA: TGTGCCAGCATGATAAGGGGAAATACTGAAGCTTTCTTT
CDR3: CASMIRGNTEAFF

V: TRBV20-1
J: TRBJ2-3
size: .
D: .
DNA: TGCAGTGCTAGAGACGCACAGGGTGTCACAGATACGCAGTATTTT
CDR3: CSARDAQGVTDTQYF

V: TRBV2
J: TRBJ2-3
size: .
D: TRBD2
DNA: TGTGCCGGAGCGGGGGGGGATACGCAGTATTTT
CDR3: CAGAGGDTQYF

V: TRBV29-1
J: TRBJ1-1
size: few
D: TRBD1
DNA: TGCAGCGCCCGGACAGGAGCTTTGGGCACTGAAGCTTTCTTT
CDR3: CSARTGALGTEAFF